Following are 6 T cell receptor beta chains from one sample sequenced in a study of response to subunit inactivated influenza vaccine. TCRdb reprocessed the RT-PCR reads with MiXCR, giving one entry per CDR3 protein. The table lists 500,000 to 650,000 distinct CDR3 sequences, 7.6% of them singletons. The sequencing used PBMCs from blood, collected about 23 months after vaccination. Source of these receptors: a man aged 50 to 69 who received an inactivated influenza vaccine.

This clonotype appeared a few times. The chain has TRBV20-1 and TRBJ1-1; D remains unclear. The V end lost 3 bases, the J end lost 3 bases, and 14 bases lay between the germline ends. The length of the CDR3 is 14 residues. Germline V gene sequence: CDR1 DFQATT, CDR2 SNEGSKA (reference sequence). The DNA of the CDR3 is TGCAGTGCTAGGTCGAGCGATGGACACACTGAAGCTTTCTTT. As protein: CSARSSDGHTEAFF.

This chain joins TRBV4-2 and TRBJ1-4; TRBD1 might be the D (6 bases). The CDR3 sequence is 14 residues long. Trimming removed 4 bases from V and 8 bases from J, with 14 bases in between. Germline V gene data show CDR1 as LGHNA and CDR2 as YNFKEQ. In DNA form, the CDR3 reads TGTGCCAGCAGCCTCGGGACGGGGGGCGAAAAACTGTTTTTT. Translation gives CASSLGTGGEKLFF.

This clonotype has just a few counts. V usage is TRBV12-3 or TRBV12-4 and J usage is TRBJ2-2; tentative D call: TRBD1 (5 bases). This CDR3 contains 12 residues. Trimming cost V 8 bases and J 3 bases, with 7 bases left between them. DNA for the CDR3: TGTGCCAGCGGGGCTTACACCGGGGAGCTGTTTTTT. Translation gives CASGAYTGELFF.

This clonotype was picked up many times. Written as DNA, the CDR3 is TGTGCCAGCAGTCTTAGACAGAGGGGTGAGCAGTACTTC. Translated: CASSLRQRGEQYF. This chain joins TRBV12-3 or TRBV12-4 and TRBJ2-7; either TRBD1 or TRBD2 may supply D (5 bases each). The CDR3 loop spans 13 amino acids. Trimming took off 5 bases at V and 7 bases at J, with 15 bases between the two ends.

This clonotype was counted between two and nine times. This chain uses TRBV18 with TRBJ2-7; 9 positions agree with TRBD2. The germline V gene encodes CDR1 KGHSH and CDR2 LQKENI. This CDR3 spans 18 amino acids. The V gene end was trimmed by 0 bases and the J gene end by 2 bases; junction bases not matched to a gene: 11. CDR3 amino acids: CASSPPNYGSGRPYEQYF. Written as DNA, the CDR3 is TGTGCCAGCTCACCACCGAATTATGGTAGCGGGAGACCCTACGAGCAGTACTTC.

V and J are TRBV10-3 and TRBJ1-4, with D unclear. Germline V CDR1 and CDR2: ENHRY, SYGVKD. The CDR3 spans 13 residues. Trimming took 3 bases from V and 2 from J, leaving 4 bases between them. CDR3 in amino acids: CAISDRTNEKLFF. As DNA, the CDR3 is TGTGCCATCAGTGACAGGACTAATGAAAAACTGTTTTTT.